The rows below give T cell receptor beta chains drawn from one sample of a study of CD8 T cells in acute hepatitis C reinfection. Some clones are missing from TCRdb's copy, which holds only in-frame ones; the method was immunoSEQ multiplex PCR. The sample lists tens of thousands of clones, 85% to 90% occurring once. The sequencing input was naive CD8+ T cells from PBMCs. The receptors come from a man younger than 40 with chronic hepatitis C. CDR3s include the opening cysteine and the closing phenylalanine or tryptophan. D genes are given only for firm matches. The size field is filled for only some rows; it gives once, few, many or a size class.

clone_size	j_call	v_call	d_call	cdr3_nt	cdr3_aa
-	TRBJ2-7	TRBV7-9	-	TGTGCCAGCAGCCCGACCCCCTACGAGCAGTACTTC	CASSPTPYEQYF
-	TRBJ2-3	TRBV5-1	TRBD2	TGCGCCAGCAGGCTAGCGGGAGGCACAGATACGCAGTATTTT	CASRLAGGTDTQYF
few	TRBJ1-1	TRBV27	-	TGTGCCAGCAGTTTAGGCGGAGGCAACACTGAAGCTTTCTTT	CASSLGGGNTEAFF
-	TRBJ2-1	TRBV7-9	-	TGTGCCAGCAGCTTAGAAATCAATGAGCAGTTCTTC	CASSLEINEQFF
-	TRBJ1-5	TRBV27	TRBD1	TGTGCCAGCAGTTTATTTGGGACAGGGGATCAGCCCCAGCATTTT	CASSLFGTGDQPQHF
-	TRBJ1-1	TRBV2	-	TGTGCCAGCATTTCGGCGGGGAAAGGAGCTTTCTTT	CASISAGKGAFF
few	TRBJ2-7	TRBV10-3	-	TGTGCCATCAGTGATAGCGGAAGCTCCTACGAGCAGTACTTC	CAISDSGSSYEQYF
once	TRBJ2-1	TRBV12-5	TRBD2	TGTGCTAGTGGTCCCACTAGCGGGAGGTCCTACAATGAGCAGTTCTTC	CASGPTSGRSYNEQFF
-	TRBJ1-4	TRBV15	-	TGTGCCACCAGCTTCAGATTGAATGAAAAACTGTTTTTT	CATSFRLNEKLFF
-	TRBJ2-7	TRBV10-3	-	TGTGCCATCAGTGATCCGGCCGGGGACTACGAGCAGTACTTC	CAISDPAGDYEQYF
few	TRBJ1-1	TRBV5-1	TRBD1	TGCGCCAGCAGCCAGGGGGCGAATTCTAACACTGAAGCTTTCTTT	CASSQGANSNTEAFF
-	TRBJ2-3	TRBV14	-	TGTGCCAGCAGCCAAGTGGTAGGTCTACTCCCGAACCAAACAGATACGCAGTATTTT	CASSQVVGLLPNQTDTQYF
-	TRBJ2-7	TRBV28	-	TGTGCCAGCAGCCCCCGAGGGGTAGCATCCTACGAGCAGTACTTC	CASSPRGVASYEQYF
-	TRBJ2-3	TRBV9	-	TGTGCCAGCAGCGGGAGGCGGCAGTATTTT	CASSGRRQYF
-	TRBJ1-1	TRBV19	-	TGTGCCAGTAGTATTGGAGCGGGATTTGTTGAAGCTTTCTTT	CASSIGAGFVEAFF
-	TRBJ1-1	TRBV14	-	TGTGCCAGCAGCCCGGAGAACACTGAAGCTTTCTTT	CASSPENTEAFF
once	TRBJ2-3	TRBV25-1	TRBD2	TGTGCCAGCAGTGGCCAGCGGGGGGGATGGGATACGCAGTATTTT	CASSGQRGGWDTQYF
-	TRBJ2-3	TRBV9	TRBD2	TGTGCCAGCAGCGTAGACGGGAGGCCCTGGGGAGATACGCAGTATTTT	CASSVDGRPWGDTQYF
-	TRBJ2-1	TRBV7-8	-	TGTGCCAGCAGCTTAGTCGGGACCGAGCAGTTCTTC	CASSLVGTEQFF
-	TRBJ2-6	TRBV7-3	-	TGTGCCAGCAGCACCCGGACGGGCTCTGGGGCCAACGTCCTGACTTTC	CASSTRTGSGANVLTF
-	TRBJ2-1	TRBV25-1	-	TGTGCCAGCAGCCCCCCCTCCTACAATGAGCAGTTCTTC	CASSPPSYNEQFF
-	TRBJ2-2	TRBV7-9	TRBD2	TGTGCCAGCAGCTTATATACTAGCGGGAGTAGGACCGGGGAGCTGTTTTTT	CASSLYTSGSRTGELFF
-	TRBJ2-7	TRBV19	-	TGTGCCAGTAGTATCTCGGGGTTGACCTACGAGCAGTACTTC	CASSISGLTYEQYF
-	TRBJ2-7	TRBV27	TRBD2	TGTGCCAGCAGCTTACTAGCGACCCACGAGCAGTACTTC	CASSLLATHEQYF
-	TRBJ1-2	TRBV2	-	TGTGCCAGCAGTGAAGGGGCGGGGGCCGGCACTCGAGCTAACTATGGCTACACCTTC	CASSEGAGAGTRANYGYTF
-	TRBJ2-3	TRBV7-9	-	TGTGCCAGCAGCTTAGGTCCCCTGGGGAATTTT	CASSLGPLGNF
few	TRBJ1-2	TRBV5-6	TRBD1	TGTGCCAGCAGCTCATTTTCCGGGACAGGCTATGGCTACACCTTC	CASSSFSGTGYGYTF
-	TRBJ2-3	TRBV19	TRBD2	TGTGCCAGTAGTATCGGAGCGGGGGAAACAGATACGCAGTATTTT	CASSIGAGETDTQYF
-	TRBJ2-1	TRBV27	-	TGTGCCAGCAGTTTATCGGCGGGGTGGAATGAGCAGTTCTTC	CASSLSAGWNEQFF
-	TRBJ1-4	TRBV6-6	-	TGTGCCAGCAGCTATCTTTGGCGGGAGCTAAATGAAAAACTGTTTTTT	CASSYLWRELNEKLFF
-	TRBJ1-1	TRBV30	-	TGTGCCTGGAGTTGGGGAGAGGTCTTTGCTTTCTTT	CAWSWGEVFAFF
-	TRBJ2-5	TRBV9	TRBD2	TGTGCCAGCAGCGGCTCGGGACTAGCGTCAGAGACCCAGTACTTC	CASSGSGLASETQYF
few	TRBJ2-4	TRBV28	TRBD2	TGTGCCAGCAGTTCCGGACTAGCGGGGGGCAAAAACATTCAGTACTTC	CASSSGLAGGKNIQYF
few	TRBJ1-5	TRBV27	-	TGTGCCAGCAGTTTTGCAGGGAAGCGGCCCCAGCATTTT	CASSFAGKRPQHF
-	TRBJ2-5	TRBV30	-	TGTGCCTGGAGTGTACCCAGGGACTACCAAGAGACCCAGTACTTC	CAWSVPRDYQETQYF
-	TRBJ2-5	TRBV27	TRBD1	TGTGCCAGCAGTTTTTTAAGGATCGGGACAGGGCCAGAGACCCAGTACTTC	CASSFLRIGTGPETQYF
-	TRBJ2-7	TRBV23-1	TRBD2	TGCGCCAGCAGTCAAGCGGGAGTCTCCTACGAGCAGTACTTC	CASSQAGVSYEQYF